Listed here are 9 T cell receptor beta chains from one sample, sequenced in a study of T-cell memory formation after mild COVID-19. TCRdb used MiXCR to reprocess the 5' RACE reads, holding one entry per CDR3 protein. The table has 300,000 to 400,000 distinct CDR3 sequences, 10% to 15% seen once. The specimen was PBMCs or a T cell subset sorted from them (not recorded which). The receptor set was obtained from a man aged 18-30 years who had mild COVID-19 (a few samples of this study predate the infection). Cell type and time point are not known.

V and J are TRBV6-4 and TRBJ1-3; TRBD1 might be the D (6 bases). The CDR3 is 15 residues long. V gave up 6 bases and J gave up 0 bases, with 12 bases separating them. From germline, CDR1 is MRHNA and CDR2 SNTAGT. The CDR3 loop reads CASRSTGRSGNTIYF. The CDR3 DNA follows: TGTGCCAGCAGAAGTACAGGGCGCTCTGGAAACACCATATATTTT.

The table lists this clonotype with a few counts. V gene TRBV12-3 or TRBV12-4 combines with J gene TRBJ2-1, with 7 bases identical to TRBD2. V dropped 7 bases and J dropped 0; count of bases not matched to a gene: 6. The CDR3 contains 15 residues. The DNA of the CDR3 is TGTGCCAGCAATAAGCGGGGACCCTCCTACAATGAGCAGTTCTTC. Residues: CASNKRGPSYNEQFF.

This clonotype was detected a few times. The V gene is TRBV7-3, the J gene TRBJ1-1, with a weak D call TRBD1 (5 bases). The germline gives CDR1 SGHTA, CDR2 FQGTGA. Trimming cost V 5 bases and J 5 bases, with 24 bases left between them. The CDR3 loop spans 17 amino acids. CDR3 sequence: CASSPQGQSHSGTEAFF. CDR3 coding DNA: TGTGCCAGCAGCCCGCAGGGTCAGTCACACTCAGGAACTGAAGCTTTCTTT.

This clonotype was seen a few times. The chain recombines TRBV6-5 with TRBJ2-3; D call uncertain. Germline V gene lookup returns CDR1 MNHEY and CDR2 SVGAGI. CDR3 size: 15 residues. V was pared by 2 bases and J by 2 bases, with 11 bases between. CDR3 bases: TGTGCCAGCAGTTACGGTACTTTTGTCACAGATACGCAGTATTTT. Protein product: CASSYGTFVTDTQYF.

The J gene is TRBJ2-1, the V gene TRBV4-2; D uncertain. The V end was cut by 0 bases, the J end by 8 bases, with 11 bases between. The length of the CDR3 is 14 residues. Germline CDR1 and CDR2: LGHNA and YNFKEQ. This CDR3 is CASSQELLEDEQFF. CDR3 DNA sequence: TGTGCCAGCAGCCAAGAACTTCTAGAAGATGAGCAGTTCTTC.

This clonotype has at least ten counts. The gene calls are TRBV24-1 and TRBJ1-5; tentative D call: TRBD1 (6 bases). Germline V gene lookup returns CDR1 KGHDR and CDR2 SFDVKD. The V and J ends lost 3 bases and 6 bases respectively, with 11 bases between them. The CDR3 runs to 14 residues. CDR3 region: CATSDPGAVQPQHF. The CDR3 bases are TGTGCCACCAGTGATCCGGGGGCCGTTCAGCCCCAGCATTTT.

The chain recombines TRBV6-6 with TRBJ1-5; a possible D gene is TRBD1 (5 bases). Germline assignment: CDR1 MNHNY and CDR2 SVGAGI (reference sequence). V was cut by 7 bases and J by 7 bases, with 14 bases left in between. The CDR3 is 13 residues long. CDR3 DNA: TGTGCCAGCACGGGGGGTTGGGACCAGCCCCAGCATTTT. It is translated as CASTGGWDQPQHF.

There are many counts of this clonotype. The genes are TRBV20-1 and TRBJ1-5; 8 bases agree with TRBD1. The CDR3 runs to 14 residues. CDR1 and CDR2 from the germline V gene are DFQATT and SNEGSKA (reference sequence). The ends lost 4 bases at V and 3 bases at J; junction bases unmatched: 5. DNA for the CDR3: TGCAGTGCTACAGGACAGGGAGACAATCAGCCCCAGCATTTT. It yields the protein CSATGQGDNQPQHF.

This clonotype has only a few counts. CDR3 nucleotides: TGTGCCAGCAGCTTACTAGCGGAGACTGGGGAGCTGTTTTTT. It encodes CASSLLAETGELFF. The chain uses TRBV7-6 and TRBJ2-2; 7 nucleotides agree with TRBD2. The V and J ends lost 2 bases and 8 bases, in that order; junction bases with no gene match: 5. There are 14 residues in the CDR3. The germline gives CDR1 SGHVS, CDR2 FNYEAQ. Looking up the rest from reference TRBV7-6 and TRBJ2-2 gives the full variable domain: GAGVSQSPRYKVTKRGQDVALRCDPISGHVSLYWYRQALGQGPEFLTYFNYEAQQDKSGLPNDRFSAERPEGSISTLTIQRTEQRDSAMYRCASSLLAETGELFFGEGSRLTVL.